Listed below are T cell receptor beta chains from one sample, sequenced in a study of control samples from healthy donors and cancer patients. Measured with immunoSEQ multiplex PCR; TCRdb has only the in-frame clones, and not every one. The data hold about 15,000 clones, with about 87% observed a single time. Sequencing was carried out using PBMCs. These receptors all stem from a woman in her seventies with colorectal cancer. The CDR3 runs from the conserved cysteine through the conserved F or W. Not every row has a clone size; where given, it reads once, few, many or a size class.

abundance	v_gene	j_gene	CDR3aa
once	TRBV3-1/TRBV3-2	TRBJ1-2	CASSQGWNYGYTF
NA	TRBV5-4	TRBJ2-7	CASSQDRDHYEQYF
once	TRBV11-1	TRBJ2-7	CASSLTGDTYEQYF
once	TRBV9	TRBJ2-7	CASSETSGSPAEQYF
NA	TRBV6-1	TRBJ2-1	CASSEGQVAYNEQFF
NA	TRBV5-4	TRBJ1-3	CASSLAPSSGNTIYF
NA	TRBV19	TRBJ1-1	CASSITSGSGEAFF
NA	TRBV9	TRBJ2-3	CASSVVARGKGTPDTQYF
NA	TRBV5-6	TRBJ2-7	CASSLALGFYEQYF
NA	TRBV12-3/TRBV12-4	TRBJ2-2	CASAGLTGELFF
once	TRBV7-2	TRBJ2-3	CASSPRGGTLADTQYF
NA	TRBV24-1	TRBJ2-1	CATSDPVRRGGEQFF
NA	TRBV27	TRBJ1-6	CASSFGVKVDSPLHF
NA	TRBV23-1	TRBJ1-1	CASREGPDRGEAFF
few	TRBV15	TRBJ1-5	CATSRDKGYNQPQHF
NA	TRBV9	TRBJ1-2	CASSVAVGGLDYGYTF
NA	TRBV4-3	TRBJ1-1	CASSLGDVRRPEAFF
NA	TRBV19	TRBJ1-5	CASTEYIAGGSNQPQHF
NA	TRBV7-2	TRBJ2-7	CASSPSRDLGVYEQYF
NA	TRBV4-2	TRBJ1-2	CASSRGEEGGGYTF
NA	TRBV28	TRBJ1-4	CASSLSATNEKLFF
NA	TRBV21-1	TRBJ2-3	CASKTGGWTDTQYF
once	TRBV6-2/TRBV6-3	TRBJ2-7	CASSPSPLDRGLGEQYF
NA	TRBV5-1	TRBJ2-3	CASSSFPGQATDTQYF
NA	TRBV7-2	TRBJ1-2	CASSRSSGTGFGYTF
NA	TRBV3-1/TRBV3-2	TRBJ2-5	CASSHLGRGETQYF
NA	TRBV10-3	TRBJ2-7	CAISEGSYEQYF
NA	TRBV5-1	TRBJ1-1	CASSPDWNTEAFF
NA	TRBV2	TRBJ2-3	CAGLPEHYQGDTQYF
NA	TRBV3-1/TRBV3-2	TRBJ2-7	CARGGSSSYEQYF
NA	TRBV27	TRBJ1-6	CASSLLGAQASGSPLHF
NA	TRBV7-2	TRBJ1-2	CASSPDRNYGYTF
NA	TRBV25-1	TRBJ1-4	CASSEWEGFLSTNEKLFF
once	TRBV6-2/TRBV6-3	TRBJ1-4	CASSYPGVRGNEKLFF
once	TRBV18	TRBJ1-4	CASSPLPRGFWTNEKLFF
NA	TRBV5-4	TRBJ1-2	CASSLDGHGYTF
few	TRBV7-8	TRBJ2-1	CASSLDRTTYNEQFF
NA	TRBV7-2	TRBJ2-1	CASSLGGQSYNEQFF
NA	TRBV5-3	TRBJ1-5	CARRLLGYQPQHF
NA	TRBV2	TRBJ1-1	CASIRDRGNTEAFF
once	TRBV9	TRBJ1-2	CASSNPGGYGYTF
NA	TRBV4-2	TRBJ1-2	CASSPGQDGYTF
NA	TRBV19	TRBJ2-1	CASSMGQGVYNEQFF
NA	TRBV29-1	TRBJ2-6	CSVGRGGGANVLTF
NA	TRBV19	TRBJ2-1	CASSSFSGSSYNEQFF
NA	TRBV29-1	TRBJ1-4	CSVGGGAGEKLFF
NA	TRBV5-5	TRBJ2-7	CASTASGYEQYF
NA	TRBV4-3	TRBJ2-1	CASSHLRGEDEQFF
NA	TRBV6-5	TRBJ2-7	CASSYFDTPDGYEQYF
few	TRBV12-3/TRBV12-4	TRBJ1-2	CASSRSGDDGYTF
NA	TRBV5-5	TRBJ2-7	CASSPGQALYEQYF
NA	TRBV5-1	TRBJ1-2	CASSSRTGSGGYTF
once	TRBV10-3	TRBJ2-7	CAISEPGQGAREQYF
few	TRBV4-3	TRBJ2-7	CASSQDYGVYEQYF
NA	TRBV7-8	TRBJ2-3	CASTPDGQHFTDTQYF
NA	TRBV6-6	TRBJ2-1	CASRIAESGPFDEQFF
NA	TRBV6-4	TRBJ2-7	CASSDPLGTAAYEQYF